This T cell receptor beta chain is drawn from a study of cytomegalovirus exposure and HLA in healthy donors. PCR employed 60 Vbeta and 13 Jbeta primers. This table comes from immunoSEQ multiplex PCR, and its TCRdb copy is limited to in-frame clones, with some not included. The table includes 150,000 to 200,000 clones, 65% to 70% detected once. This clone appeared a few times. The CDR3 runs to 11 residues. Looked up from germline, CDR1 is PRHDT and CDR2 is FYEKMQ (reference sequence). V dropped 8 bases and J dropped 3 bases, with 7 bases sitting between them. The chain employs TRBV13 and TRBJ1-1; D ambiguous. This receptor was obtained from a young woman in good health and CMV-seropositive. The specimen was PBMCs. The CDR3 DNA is TGTGCCAGCCTCCGGGACACTGAAGCTTTCTTT. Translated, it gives CASLRDTEAFF.